The 18 T cell receptor beta chains listed next were all sequenced from one sample in a study of T-cell memory formation after mild COVID-19. TCRdb re-called the 5' RACE reads with MiXCR, one entry per CDR3 protein. This sample has 200,000 to 250,000 distinct CDR3 sequences; roughly 27% occur once, and the top ten carry about an eighth. Sequenced: PBMCs or a T cell subset sorted from them (not recorded which). The receptors were gathered from an adult woman who had mild COVID-19 (a few samples of this study predate the infection). Cell type and time point are not known.

This clonotype has just a few counts. The rearrangement joins TRBV7-6 to TRBJ2-7, with TRBD1 as a possible D gene (6 bases). Germline values: CDR1 SGHVS, CDR2 FNYEAQ. The V end lost 3 bases, the J end lost 2 bases, and 8 bases lay between the germline ends. CDR3 size: 13 residues. The CDR3 protein is CASSFQGTYEQYF. For the CDR3, the DNA is TGTGCCAGCAGCTTCCAGGGGACCTACGAGCAGTACTTC.

The CDR3 sequence: CASSFVPLTSVGSNEQFF. CDR3 DNA sequence: TGTGCCAGCAGCTTTGTGCCACTGACTAGCGTCGGCAGCAATGAGCAGTTCTTC. The chain is built from TRBV7-2 and TRBJ2-1; 8 nucleotides agree with TRBD2. The CDR3 has 18 residues. Germline V gene sequence: CDR1 SGHTA, CDR2 FQGNSA. V gave up 3 bases and J gave up 6 bases; unmatched junction bases: 16.

This clonotype was recorded many times. The genes are TRBV7-9 and TRBJ2-5; D possibly uses TRBD1 or TRBD2 (5 bases each). Per the germline V gene, CDR1 is SEHNR and CDR2 is FQNEAQ (reference sequence). V shed 1 base and J shed 1 base, with 13 bases lying between them. The length of the CDR3 is 16 residues. CDR3 protein: CASSLGGVLVQETQYF. Here the CDR3 DNA reads TGTGCCAGCAGCTTAGGAGGGGTTCTGGTCCAAGAGACCCAGTACTTC.

This clonotype was found a few times. V gene TRBV2 combines with J gene TRBJ2-3; 7 nucleotides line up with TRBD2. Trimming removed 0 bases from V and 0 bases from J; junction bases left unmatched: 6. Germline V gene sequence: CDR1 SNHLY, CDR2 FYNNEI. The length of the CDR3 is 17 residues. The CDR3 protein is CASSEALAETSTDTQYF. In DNA form, the CDR3 reads TGTGCCAGCAGTGAAGCTCTAGCGGAGACTAGCACAGATACGCAGTATTTT.

This chain links TRBV29-1 with TRBJ2-1; 13 bases are shared with TRBD2. The V gene end was trimmed by 7 bases and the J gene end by 6 bases; junction bases not matched to a gene: 9. Germline CDR1 SQVTM, CDR2 ANQGSEA. The CDR3 is made up of 15 amino acids. The CDR3 bases are TGCAGCGCTGACCTGTGGACTAGCGGGAGCAATGAGCAGTTCTTC. It is translated as CSADLWTSGSNEQFF.

J is TRBJ2-7 and V is TRBV4-1; tentatively, D is TRBD1 (6 bases). CDR1 MGHRA and CDR2 YSYEKL come from the germline V gene. CDR3 length equals 15 residues. V was shortened by 1 base and J by 2 bases, with 12 bases between the two germline ends. The CDR3 loop is CASSQVQQGPYEQYF. Written as DNA, the CDR3 is TGCGCCAGCAGCCAAGTTCAGCAGGGGCCCTACGAGCAGTACTTC.

In this sample, this clonotype turned up a few times. This chain joins TRBV5-1 and TRBJ2-1; TRBD2 aligns across 8 bases. This CDR3 is 15 amino acids long. The V and J ends lost 6 bases and 0 bases, in that order; junction bases with no gene match: 5. Germline V CDR1 and CDR2: SGHRS, YFSETQ. The CDR3 spells CASTAGVSSYNEQFF. The CDR3 DNA reads TGCGCCAGCACAGCGGGAGTCAGCTCCTACAATGAGCAGTTCTTC.

This chain links TRBV18 with TRBJ1-1; perhaps TRBD1 as D (5 bases). This CDR3 has 13 residues. The germline gives CDR1 KGHSH, CDR2 LQKENI. Deletions cut 5 bases from V and 0 bases from J, with 7 bases between. The CDR3 spells CASSEDMNTEAFF. The CDR3 DNA follows: TGTGCCAGCTCAGAGGACATGAACACTGAAGCTTTCTTT.

J is TRBJ1-4 and V is TRBV5-1; a possible D gene is TRBD1 (6 bases). Germline V CDR1 and CDR2: SGHRS, YFSETQ. This CDR3 is 15 amino acids long. V was trimmed by 4 bases and J by 8 bases, leaving 18 bases between them. The CDR3 DNA sequence: TGCGCCAGCAGCCTTACAGGGAAGGCGATGGAAAAACTGTTTTTT. This gives the protein CASSLTGKAMEKLFF.

V and J are TRBV7-9 and TRBJ2-5; D perhaps matches TRBD1 (6 bases). The V end lost 3 bases, the J end lost 5 bases, and 19 bases lay between the germline ends. The CDR3 contains 16 residues. The V gene's germline CDR1 is SEHNR and CDR2 FQNEAQ (reference sequence). DNA of the CDR3: TGTGCCAGCAGCTTGATCGTAGCAGGGCAGGGGGAGACCCAGTACTTC. Encoded protein: CASSLIVAGQGETQYF. The full variable domain, rest sourced from reference TRBV7-9 and TRBJ2-5, is DTGVSQNPRHKITKRGQNVTFRCDPISEHNRLYWYRQTLGQGPEFLTYFQNEAQLEKSRLLSDRFSAERPKGSFSTLEIQRTEQGDSAMYLCASSLIVAGQGETQYFGPGTRLLVL.

The V gene is TRBV27, the J gene TRBJ1-1; D remains ambiguous. V lost 3 bases, J lost 0 bases, and 8 bases lay in between. The CDR3 runs to 14 residues. Germline V gives CDR1 MNHEY, CDR2 SMNVEV (reference sequence). For the CDR3, the DNA is TGTGCCAGCAGTTTTACGAGATTGAACACTGAAGCTTTCTTT. Its protein product is CASSFTRLNTEAFF.

The chain carries TRBV7-2 and TRBJ1-1, with D perhaps matching TRBD1 (6 bases). The V gene's germline CDR1 is SGHTA and CDR2 FQGNSA. The ends were cut back, 1 base at V and 0 bases at J, with 9 bases in the middle. The CDR3 runs 15 residues. The DNA of the CDR3 is TGTGCCAGCAGCTTAGGGACAGCGATGAACACTGAAGCTTTCTTT. It encodes CASSLGTAMNTEAFF.

V is TRBV10-2 and J is TRBJ2-5; TRBD1 is a possible D gene (6 bases). Germline CDR1 is WSHSY and CDR2 is SAAADI. V lost 0 bases, J lost 5 bases, and 16 bases lay in between. The CDR3 consists of 16 residues. The CDR3 DNA follows: TGCGCCAGCAGTGAGTCGGCAGGGGCTTTGGTGGAGACCCAGTACTTC. Translating it yields CASSESAGALVETQYF.

This clonotype has just a few counts. J is TRBJ2-7 and V is TRBV27, with D tentatively TRBD1 or TRBD2 (5 bases each). V lost 6 bases and J 6 bases, leaving 21 bases between the germline ends. From germline, CDR1 is MNHEY and CDR2 SMNVEV (reference sequence). CDR3 length equals 15 residues. The CDR3 spells CASRNLGDRGREQYF. CDR3 bases: TGTGCCAGCAGAAATTTGGGGGACCGAGGCCGCGAGCAGTACTTC.

This chain connects TRBV5-5 to TRBJ2-2; D is uncertain. V lost 0 bases and J 4 bases, leaving 4 bases between the germline ends. This CDR3 is built from 13 residues. Germline CDR1 reads SGHKS; CDR2 reads YYEKEE (reference sequence). The CDR3: CASSLVLTGELFF. Here the CDR3 DNA reads TGTGCCAGCAGCTTGGTGCTCACCGGGGAGCTGTTTTTT.

The gene calls are TRBV11-2 and TRBJ2-7; TRBD2 might be the D (5 bases). V was pared by 1 base and J by 3 bases, with 13 bases between. CDR3 length: 15 residues. Per germline, CDR1 SGHAT and CDR2 FQNNGV. CDR3 sequence reads: CASSLGSGTHYEQYF. The CDR3 nucleotides are TGTGCCAGCAGCTTAGGCAGCGGTACCCACTACGAGCAGTACTTC.

This clonotype was picked up a small number of times. The chain uses TRBV27 and TRBJ1-2, with D possibly TRBD1 on 6 matching bases. Trimming pared 5 bases from V and 7 bases from J, leaving 14 bases between. CDR1 is MNHEY, CDR2 SMNVEV, per germline (reference sequence). CDR3 length equals 13 residues. The CDR3 is CASSMGGQAGYTF. The CDR3 nucleotides read TGTGCCAGCAGTATGGGGGGGCAGGCTGGCTACACCTTC.

This clonotype was recorded a few times. This rearrangement joins TRBV4-3 to TRBJ2-1, with 10 positions matching TRBD2. V dropped 0 bases and J dropped 9; count of bases not matched to a gene: 17. Germline-derived CDR1 and CDR2 are LGHNA and YSLEER. The CDR3 is made up of 19 amino acids. The CDR3 DNA sequence: TGCGCCAGCAGCCAAGATTTGGGACTAGCGAGAACCGGGGGAGGTGAGCAGTTCTTC. It translates to CASSQDLGLARTGGGEQFF.